This entry is about one TCR beta chain. Participant ages covered about 18 to 100 years across 20 to 30 US areas. Participant-reported clinical history was the basis for cohort assignment. This sample is part of a study of blood T cell repertoires in COVID-19. Study-wide background: Samples taken during acute and convalescent COVID-19 were collected in the United States, Italy and Spain.

In the authors' methods: Reference gene primer amplification gave nucleated cell count estimates. Clones were read by immunoSEQ multiplex PCR, and TCRdb kept only the in-frame ones, dropping some. That table gives V, J and clone size, and the DNA gave D and trimming. The repertoire holds 300,000 to 350,000 clones, with 90% as singletons. This clonotype was sampled from a woman under 30 with acute COVID-19. What was sequenced was PBMCs or T cells enriched from blood (not recorded which).

This CDR3 reads CASRTGFSNQPQHF. The CDR3 DNA reads TGTGCCAGTCGGACAGGGTTTAGCAATCAGCCCCAGCATTTT. The gene calls are TRBV19 and TRBJ1-5, with 8 positions matching TRBD1. The CDR3 length is 14 residues. Germline CDR1 reads LNHDA; CDR2 reads SQIVND (reference sequence). V shed 8 bases and J 0 bases; nucleotides not matched to a gene: 3.